Following are 3 T cell receptor beta chains from one sample sequenced in a study of blood T cell repertoires in COVID-19 (dated by TCRdb to about 2020). The method behind the library was the immunoSEQ multiplex PCR assay. TCRdb stores this immuneACCESS table with in-frame sequences only. Part of the clones is absent; in the studies checked, under half of the shortfall reflects unresolved V genes, and no reason is known for the rest. Here the sample has about 62,000 clones; 80% to 90% occur a single time. Together, the top ten hold over 15% of the sample. The sequencing input was peripheral blood. The receptors originated from a woman aged 55-75 years with COVID-19, enrolled during active disease.

The V and J genes are TRBV6-1 and TRBJ1-5; 9 bases align to TRBD1. Trimming at V came to 4 bases and at J to 2 bases, leaving 12 bases not matched to a gene. Germline V lookup: CDR1 MNHNS, CDR2 SASEGT. CDR3 length: 18 residues. CDR3 region: CASSVPPGQGKGNQPQHF. The CDR3, as DNA: TGTGCCAGCAGTGTACCCCCGGGACAGGGAAAGGGCAATCAGCCCCAGCATTTT.

This chain links TRBV6-5 with TRBJ1-1; TRBD1 is a possible D gene (5 bases). Trimming shortened V by 0 bases and J by 5 bases, and 7 bases separated the two germline ends. The germline V gene has CDR1 MNHEY and CDR2 SVGAGI. The CDR3 contains 13 residues. Here the CDR3 DNA reads TGTGCCAGCAGTTACTCTGGGGGGACTGAAGCTTTCTTT. Translating it yields CASSYSGGTEAFF.

The chain is built from TRBV5-4 and TRBJ1-2; D might be TRBD1 (6 bases). The CDR3 sequence is 15 residues long. Trimming shortened V by 4 bases and J by 2 bases, and 15 bases separated the two germline ends. Per the germline V gene, CDR1 is SGHNT and CDR2 is YYREEE (reference sequence). Written as DNA, the CDR3 is TGTGCCAGCAGCACCGGACAGATACAAAACTATGGCTACACCTTC. It translates to CASSTGQIQNYGYTF.